The 30 T cell receptor beta chains given below trace back to one sample, sequenced in a study of identifying expanded T cells in peripheral blood. The method was immunoSEQ multiplex PCR; TCRdb's version includes in-frame clones alone and lacks a portion of them. This table has about 98,000 clones, about 91% appearing once. Sequenced input: blood. The source of these receptors is a person aged 18 to 75 in good health.

The chain combines TRBV2 with TRBJ2-1, with 12 bases identical to TRBD2. J gave up 2 bases and V 6 bases, and 5 bases lay outside the gene matches. The CDR3 runs to 16 residues. CDR1 is SNHLY, CDR2 FYNNEI, per germline. This chain's CDR3 is CASRILAGGTYNEQFF. DNA for the CDR3: TGTGCCAGCAGGATACTAGCGGGAGGTACCTACAATGAGCAGTTCTTC.

The rearrangement uses TRBV5-1 and TRBJ2-7; D perhaps matches TRBD2 (5 bases). Trimming removed 0 bases at V and 4 bases at J, with 14 bases between. Germline V CDR1 and CDR2: SGHRS, YFSETQ. CDR3 length equals 15 residues. CDR3 region: CASSLAGRVQYEQYF. The CDR3 DNA reads as TGCGCCAGCAGCTTGGCCGGGCGGGTTCAGTACGAGCAGTACTTC.

The rearrangement joins TRBV6-1 to TRBJ1-1, with 9 bases lining up with TRBD1. Trimming took 6 bases from V and 4 from J; bases not matched to a gene: 9. Germline V CDR1 and CDR2: MNHNS, SASEGT. CDR3 length: 15 residues. The CDR3 DNA reads as TGTGCCAGCAGAGAGGACAGGGGAGTTGTCACTGAAGCTTTCTTT. Protein sequence: CASREDRGVVTEAFF.

This clone has more than one count but fewer than ten. The chain has TRBV4-3 and TRBJ1-2; weak D call: TRBD1 (5 bases). V was trimmed by 4 bases and J by 8 bases, leaving 17 bases between them. Germline V gene lookup returns CDR1 LGHNA and CDR2 YSLEER. The CDR3 runs 14 residues. CDR3 nucleotide sequence: TGCGCCAGCAGCCCGCTGCGATCGGGGGACGGCTACACCTTC. Its protein is CASSPLRSGDGYTF.

The rearrangement joins TRBV25-1 to TRBJ2-7; perhaps TRBD2 as D (5 bases). CDR1 is MGHDK and CDR2 is SYGVNS in the germline V gene. V shed 2 bases and J shed 3 bases, with 5 bases lying between them. The CDR3 loop spans 12 amino acids. The CDR3 spells CASSETSYEQYF. CDR3 sequence (DNA): TGTGCCAGCAGTGAAACTAGCTACGAGCAGTACTTC.

The chain is built from TRBV19 and TRBJ1-5; no firm D call. This CDR3 is built from 14 residues. The V end was cut by 3 bases, the J end by 1 base, with 7 bases between. The germline V gene encodes CDR1 LNHDA and CDR2 SQIVND (reference sequence). The CDR3 is CASSIWSSNQPQHF. The CDR3 DNA reads as TGTGCCAGTAGTATCTGGTCGAGCAATCAGCCCCAGCATTTT.

V gene TRBV6-6 combines with J gene TRBJ2-1; 8 nucleotides match TRBD1. The germline V gene has CDR1 MNHNY and CDR2 SVGAGI (reference sequence). This CDR3 is 13 amino acids long. V was pared by 0 bases and J by 15 bases, with 7 bases of the junction left unmatched. The CDR3 loop is CASSYSIRGQSFF. The CDR3 nucleotides read TGTGCCAGCAGTTACTCGATCAGGGGGCAGTCGTTCTTC.

The rearrangement links TRBV14 to TRBJ2-1; D call uncertain. CDR1 and CDR2 (germline): SGHDN, FVKESK. V was cut by 3 bases and J by 2 bases, with 11 bases left in between. CDR3 length: 15 residues. The CDR3 DNA sequence: TGTGCCAGCAGCCAGCGTACAACCCCCTACAATGAGCAGTTCTTC. Amino acid sequence: CASSQRTTPYNEQFF. Combining the CDR3 with reference TRBV14 and TRBJ2-1 gives the whole variable domain EAGVTQFPSHSVIEKGQTVTLRCDPISGHDNLYWYRRVMGKEIKFLLHFVKESKQDESGMPNNRFLAERTGGTYSTLKVQPAELEDSGVYFCASSQRTTPYNEQFFGPGTRLTVL.

This chain uses TRBV18 with TRBJ2-7; TRBD2 matches 13 bases. Unmatched junction bases numbered 7, after V lost 2 bases and J lost 6 bases. The CDR3 length is 16 residues. CDR1 and CDR2 (germline): KGHSH, LQKENI. CDR3 protein: CASSPGLAGVGGEQYF. The CDR3 region has the DNA TGTGCCAGCTCACCAGGACTAGCGGGGGTTGGGGGCGAGCAGTACTTC.

This chain uses TRBV7-3 with TRBJ1-1; no clear D gene. Germline V gives CDR1 SGHTA, CDR2 FQGTGA. The CDR3 has 14 amino acids. With 1 base removed from V and 1 base from J, the gap between germline ends came to 7 bases. This CDR3 is CASSLNSGNTEAFF. CDR3 DNA: TGTGCCAGCAGCTTAAACTCAGGGAACACTGAAGCTTTCTTT.

The chain carries TRBV29-1 and TRBJ2-5; no firm D call. The germline V gene has CDR1 SQVTM and CDR2 ANQGSEA. The length of the CDR3 is 12 residues. With 8 bases removed from V and 0 bases from J, the gap between germline ends came to 10 bases. CDR3 DNA sequence: TGCAGCCTCCTCTATAACCAAGAGACCCAGTACTTC. Translated: CSLLYNQETQYF.

This chain uses TRBV29-1 with TRBJ2-2, with D perhaps TRBD2 (5 bases). CDR3 size: 13 residues. V lost 7 bases, J lost 1 base, and 10 bases lay in between. CDR1 is SQVTM, CDR2 ANQGSEA, per germline. CDR3 region: CSGRGLNTGELFF. As DNA, the CDR3 is TGCAGCGGTCGGGGTCTGAACACCGGGGAGCTGTTTTTT.

The J gene is TRBJ2-5, the V gene TRBV7-6, with 9 bases lining up with TRBD2. The junction had 4 bases not matched to a gene; V was cut back by 1 base and J by 1 base. The CDR3 consists of 16 residues. CDR1 is SGHVS, CDR2 FNYEAQ, per germline. The CDR3, as DNA: TGTGCCAGCAGCTTAGGTAGCGGGGGCCTCCAAGAGACCCAGTACTTC. It yields the protein CASSLGSGGLQETQYF.

The rearrangement joins TRBV2 to TRBJ1-3, with D maybe TRBD1 (5 bases). Trimming took 5 bases from V and 9 from J, leaving 17 bases between them. This CDR3 contains 14 residues. The germline gives CDR1 SNHLY, CDR2 FYNNEI. Here the CDR3 reads CASSNGQPGGTIYF. CDR3 in DNA: TGTGCCAGCAGTAACGGCCAACCCGGGGGCACCATATATTTT.

The chain couples TRBV6-1 to TRBJ1-5, with no clear D. Germline loops: CDR1 MNHNS, CDR2 SASEGT. CDR3 size: 14 residues. The V gene lost 4 bases and the J gene lost 1 base, with 8 bases spanning the gap. The CDR3 DNA is TGTGCCAGCAGTGTTTACGGCAGCAATCAGCCCCAGCATTTT. Encoded protein: CASSVYGSNQPQHF.

The rearrangement links TRBV20-1 to TRBJ2-4; D unresolved. Trimming shortened V by 7 bases and J by 7 bases, and 11 bases separated the two germline ends. Looked up from germline, CDR1 is DFQATT and CDR2 is SNEGSKA (reference sequence). CDR3 length equals 11 residues. CDR3 bases: TGCAGTGGGGGATCGACGAACATTCAGTACTTC. Translation: CSGGSTNIQYF.

V is TRBV28 and J is TRBJ1-5; no firm D call. The CDR3 loop spans 19 amino acids. V gave up 5 bases and J gave up 3 bases, with 26 bases separating them. Germline CDR1 is MDHEN and CDR2 is SYDVKM. The CDR3 region is CASSDLGGLDSSLNQPQHF. For the CDR3, the DNA is TGTGCCAGCAGTGACCTAGGAGGCCTGGATTCCTCCCTCAATCAGCCCCAGCATTTT.

The V and J genes are TRBV7-2 and TRBJ2-7, with 8 nucleotides matching TRBD1. CDR3 length: 15 residues. Germline loops: CDR1 SGHTA, CDR2 FQGNSA. J lost 3 bases, V lost 4 bases, and 8 bases had no gene match. This CDR3 is CASSSYKTGVYEQYF. The CDR3 DNA reads as TGTGCCAGCAGCTCTTATAAGACAGGGGTCTACGAGCAGTACTTC.

The chain links TRBV7-9 to TRBJ1-1; D remains ambiguous. Trimming cost V 5 bases and J 8 bases, with 12 bases left between them. Germline CDR1 reads SEHNR; CDR2 reads FQNEAQ (reference sequence). There are 12 residues in the CDR3. The CDR3 region has the DNA TGTGCCAGCAGCCGGACCGAAAAGGAAGCTTTCTTT. Its protein product is CASSRTEKEAFF.

J is TRBJ2-7 and V is TRBV7-3; unclear D gene. Per germline, CDR1 SGHTA and CDR2 FQGTGA. Trimming stripped 2 bases from V and 2 bases from J, with 13 bases between. The CDR3 has 15 amino acids. The CDR3 region is CASSLGAIEAYEQYF. The CDR3 DNA sequence: TGTGCCAGCAGCTTAGGAGCAATAGAGGCCTACGAGCAGTACTTC.

This clone was found once. J is TRBJ2-1 and V is TRBV30; possibly TRBD2 for D (7 bases). CDR1 and CDR2 from the germline V gene are GTSNPN and SVGIG (reference sequence). V was cut by 2 bases and J by 2 bases, with 10 bases left in between. This CDR3 contains 14 residues. The CDR3 DNA reads TGTGCCTGGAGTCGCGGGGGCGCCTACAATGAGCAGTTCTTC. Translating it yields CAWSRGGAYNEQFF.

V and J are TRBV5-6 and TRBJ2-5; weak D call: TRBD2 (6 bases). V was shortened by 2 bases and J by 2 bases, with 13 bases between the two germline ends. Germline-derived CDR1 and CDR2 are SGHDT and YYEEEE. This CDR3 has 15 residues. DNA of the CDR3: TGTGCCAGCAGCTTCCGGGACTTCAATCAAGAGACCCAGTACTTC. It codes for CASSFRDFNQETQYF.

This chain joins TRBV10-3 and TRBJ2-3; tentatively, D is TRBD2 (6 bases). The CDR3 length is 14 residues. Germline CDR1 and CDR2: ENHRY and SYGVKD. The V gene lost 6 bases and the J gene lost 1 base, with 11 bases spanning the gap. The CDR3 region is CAIRGGEGTDTQYF. As DNA, the CDR3 is TGTGCCATCAGGGGCGGGGAAGGCACAGATACGCAGTATTTT.

The rearrangement uses TRBV19 and TRBJ1-2; 7 bases match TRBD1. V shed 6 bases, J shed 3 bases, and the junction held 13 bases outside the gene matches. Looked up from germline, CDR1 is LNHDA and CDR2 is SQIVND (reference sequence). The CDR3 is 16 residues long. The CDR3 loop reads CASRPTGTASYYGYTF. CDR3 nucleotides: TGTGCCAGTAGGCCTACCGGGACAGCGTCTTACTATGGCTACACCTTC.

J is TRBJ2-7 and V is TRBV6-5, with 7 bases fitting TRBD1. This CDR3 is built from 13 residues. The junction had 9 bases not matched to a gene; V was cut back by 6 bases and J by 7 bases. The germline gives CDR1 MNHEY, CDR2 SVGAGI. CDR3 sequence (DNA): TGTGCCAGCAGCCGAAGGACAGGTTATGAGCAGTACTTC. Residues: CASSRRTGYEQYF.

The chain combines TRBV9 with TRBJ1-1; TRBD1 matches at 7 bases. Per the germline V gene, CDR1 is SGDLS and CDR2 is YYNGEE. The V and J ends lost 3 bases and 2 bases, in that order; junction bases with no gene match: 7. The CDR3 totals 15 residues. DNA for the CDR3: TGTGCCAGCAGCGGGTCGACAGGGTTCAACACTGAAGCTTTCTTT. Its translation is CASSGSTGFNTEAFF. Using reference TRBV9 and TRBJ1-1 for the parts outside the CDR3, the full variable domain is DSGVTQTPKHLITATGQRVTLRCSPRSGDLSVYWYQQSLDQGLQFLIQYYNGEERAKGNILERFSAQQFPDLHSELNLSSLELGDSALYFCASSGSTGFNTEAFFGQGTRLTVV.

The chain couples TRBV6-5 to TRBJ2-7; D ambiguous. The V gene's germline CDR1 is MNHEY and CDR2 SVGAGI. This CDR3 is built from 13 residues. V dropped 2 bases and J dropped 3 bases, with 8 bases sitting between them. CDR3 loop: CASSYGHNYEQYF. CDR3 DNA: TGTGCCAGCAGTTACGGGCACAACTACGAGCAGTACTTC.

The rearrangement uses TRBV6-4 and TRBJ2-2; D not resolved. There are 14 residues in the CDR3. V lost 6 bases, J lost 1 base, and 9 bases lay in between. Germline V gene lookup returns CDR1 MRHNA and CDR2 SNTAGT. The CDR3 DNA sequence: TGTGCCAGCAGAATGGAGCTGAACACCGGGGAGCTGTTTTTT. Encoded protein: CASRMELNTGELFF.

V and J are TRBV19 and TRBJ2-1, with 11 bases identical to TRBD2. CDR1 and CDR2 from the germline V gene are LNHDA and SQIVND (reference sequence). This CDR3 region has 15 residues. The V gene end was trimmed by 3 bases and the J gene end by 9 bases; junction bases not matched to a gene: 7. The CDR3 sequence is CASSMSLAGVGEQFF. CDR3 DNA: TGTGCCAGTAGTATGTCACTAGCGGGAGTTGGTGAGCAGTTCTTC.

The CDR3 DNA is TGTGCCAGCAGGGGGACAGCCAACTATACCTACGAGCAGTACTTC. Translated, it gives CASRGTANYTYEQYF. V and J are TRBV28 and TRBJ2-7; 7 bases match TRBD1. Trimming cost V 6 bases and J 2 bases; bases outside gene matches: 10. From germline, CDR1 is MDHEN and CDR2 SYDVKM. The CDR3 covers 15 residues. Full variable domain (missing parts from reference TRBV28 and TRBJ2-7): DVKVTQSSRYLVKRTGEKVFLECVQDMDHENMFWYRQDPGLGLRLIYFSYDVKMKEKGDIPEGYSVSREKKERFSLILESASTNQTSMYLCASRGTANYTYEQYFGPGTRLTVT.